This T cell receptor (beta chain) emerged from a study of T-cell reconstitution after alpha-beta-depleted transplantation in children. The CDR3 length is 12 residues. From germline, CDR1 is SQVTM and CDR2 ANQGSEA. Trimming shortened V by 6 bases and J by 5 bases, and 13 bases separated the two germline ends. This clonotype was counted only a few times. A TCRbeta library incorporating unique molecular identifiers was prepared. TCRdb ran MiXCR on the PCR reads and lists one entry per CDR3 protein. Here the sample spans roughly 120,000 distinct CDR3 sequences, 20% to 25% being singletons. The chain is built from TRBV29-1 and TRBJ2-5; tentatively, D is TRBD2 (6 bases). The receptor comes from a male patient aged 2 to 9 who had a stem cell transplant for chronic granulomatous disease, so the T cells may come from the graft donor. This specimen consisted of PBMCs, mostly from graft donor cells, obtained 180 days after TCRalphabeta/CD19-depleted stem cell transplant. CDR3 DNA: TGCAGCGTAGCCGGGGGTGGGGAGACCCAGTACTTC. This codes for CSVAGGGETQYF.